This T cell receptor beta chain appears in the sequencing data of a study of response to subunit inactivated influenza vaccine. TCRdb re-analysed the RT-PCR reads in MiXCR, keeping a single row per CDR3 protein. In the table there are 300,000 to 350,000 distinct CDR3 sequences, 20% to 25% of which are singletons. This clonotype has only a few counts. CDR1 DFQATT and CDR2 SNEGSKA come from the germline V gene (reference sequence). This CDR3 comprises 13 residues. Trimming took 1 base from V and 2 from J, leaving 8 bases between them. The rearrangement joins TRBV20-1 to TRBJ1-2; D remains ambiguous. The specimen was PBMCs from blood, collected less than 22 months after vaccination. This clonotype originated in a man between 50 and 69 years old who received an inactivated influenza vaccine. CDR3 nucleotide sequence: TGCAGTGCTAGAGCACCTTTAAACTATGGCTACACCTTC. This sequence encodes CSARAPLNYGYTF.